This paragraph covers one T cell receptor beta chain sequence. This record comes from a study of blood T cell repertoires in COVID-19. Looking at the study overall: Researchers got acute and convalescent COVID-19 samples from the United States, Italy and Spain. T cells, B-cell-depleted T cells, or PBMCs provided the cDNA or gDNA that served as material.

The V end lost 2 bases, the J end lost 4 bases, and 16 bases lay between the germline ends. This CDR3 spans 16 amino acids. Germline CDR1 is SGHDT and CDR2 is YYEEEE. In the original workflow: Researchers report that nucleated cell counts were estimated from reference gene primer amplification. Generated by immunoSEQ multiplex PCR, the TCRdb table keeps only in-frame clones and is missing some. Clone size and the V and J calls come from that table; the DNA yielded D and trimming. Of about 83,000 clones listed, approximately 85% were seen once; the top ten hold 7% to 9%. This receptor was identified in a man between 45 and 60 years old with active COVID-19. Sample: peripheral blood. The rearrangement links TRBV5-6 to TRBJ1-5, with D tentatively TRBD1 (6 bases). CDR3: CASSFGQQILNQPQHF. The CDR3 DNA sequence: TGTGCCAGCAGCTTTGGACAGCAAATATTAAATCAGCCCCAGCATTTT.